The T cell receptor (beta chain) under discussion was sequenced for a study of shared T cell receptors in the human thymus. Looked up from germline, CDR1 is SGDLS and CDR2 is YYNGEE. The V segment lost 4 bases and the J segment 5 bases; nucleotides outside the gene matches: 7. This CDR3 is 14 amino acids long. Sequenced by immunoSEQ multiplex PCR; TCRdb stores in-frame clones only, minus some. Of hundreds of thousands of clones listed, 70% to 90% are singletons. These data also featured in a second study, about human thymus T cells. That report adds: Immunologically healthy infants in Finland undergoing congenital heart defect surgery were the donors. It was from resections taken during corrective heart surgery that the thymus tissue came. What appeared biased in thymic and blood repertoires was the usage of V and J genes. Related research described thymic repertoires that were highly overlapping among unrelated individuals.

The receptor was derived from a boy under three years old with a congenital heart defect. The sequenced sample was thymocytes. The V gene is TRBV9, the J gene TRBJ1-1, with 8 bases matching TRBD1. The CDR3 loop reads CASSSHDRGTEAFF. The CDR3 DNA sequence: TGTGCCAGCAGCTCTCACGACAGGGGAACTGAAGCTTTCTTT. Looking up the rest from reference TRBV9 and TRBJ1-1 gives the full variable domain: DSGVTQTPKHLITATGQRVTLRCSPRSGDLSVYWYQQSLDQGLQFLIQYYNGEERAKGNILERFSAQQFPDLHSELNLSSLELGDSALYFCASSSHDRGTEAFFGQGTRLTVV.